A single sample gave rise to the 5 T cell receptor beta chains below, sequenced in a study of T cell responses to AZD1222 COVID-19 vaccine. Assay used: immunoSEQ multiplex PCR; TCRdb lists only in-frame clones, some missing. The sample lists over 90,000 clones, around 83% seen once, with approximately 5% in the top ten. Specimen: peripheral blood, collected on day 0 of AZD1222 vaccination. Receptor source: an adult in good health.

CDR3 residues: CASSLRDSTQPQHF. Here the CDR3 DNA reads TGTGCCAGCAGTCTCCGGGACAGTACTCAGCCCCAGCATTTT. The chain carries TRBV6-6 and TRBJ1-5, with TRBD1 matching over 7 bases. CDR1 and CDR2 from the germline V gene are MNHNY and SVGAGI (reference sequence). This CDR3 has 14 amino acids. The V segment lost 5 bases and the J segment 6 bases; nucleotides outside the gene matches: 7.

The chain links TRBV5-5 to TRBJ2-2; TRBD2 aligns across 13 bases. Germline CDR1 is SGHKS and CDR2 is YYEKEE (reference sequence). CDR3 length: 16 amino acids. Trimming cost V 3 bases and J 3 bases; bases outside gene matches: 2. The CDR3 region has the DNA TGTGCCAGCAGCTCCGGACTAGCGGGAGACACCGGGGAGCTGTTTTTT. Its translation is CASSSGLAGDTGELFF.

Here the CDR3 reads CASHDFGANVLTF. The DNA of the CDR3 is TGTGCCTCCCACGACTTCGGGGCCAACGTCCTGACTTTC. J is TRBJ2-6 and V is TRBV28, with D uncertain. V was pared by 11 bases and J by 4 bases, with 12 bases between. The length of the CDR3 is 13 residues. Germline V gene lookup returns CDR1 MDHEN and CDR2 SYDVKM.

CDR3 DNA: TGTGCCAGCAGCTTGGTCGGGACCCCCACTGAAGCTTTCTTT. This sequence encodes CASSLVGTPTEAFF. The rearrangement links TRBV5-4 to TRBJ1-1; perhaps TRBD1 as D (5 bases). The CDR3 has 14 residues. Germline CDR1 and CDR2: SGHNT and YYREEE (reference sequence). The V gene lost 0 bases and the J gene lost 4 bases, with 10 bases spanning the gap. Complete variable domain (other parts from reference TRBV5-4 and TRBJ1-1): ETGVTQSPTHLIKTRGQQVTLRCSSQSGHNTVSWYQQALGQGPQFIFQYYREEENGRGNFPPRFSGLQFPNYSSELNVNALELDDSALYLCASSLVGTPTEAFFGQGTRLTVV.

V and J are TRBV7-2 and TRBJ2-6, with D possibly being TRBD1 or TRBD2 (5 bases each). The germline V and J ends were trimmed by 0 bases and 2 bases, with 5 bases remaining between them. This CDR3 is built from 15 residues. Germline values: CDR1 SGHTA, CDR2 FQGNSA. The CDR3 is CASSLAGAGANVLTF. DNA of the CDR3: TGTGCCAGCAGCTTAGCGGGGGCTGGGGCCAACGTCCTGACTTTC.